Below are 22 T cell receptor beta chains sequenced from a single sample in a study of blood T cell repertoires in COVID-19. TCRdb keeps only in-frame clones here, not all; method: immunoSEQ multiplex PCR. The repertoire holds around 270,000 clones, with approximately 89% as singletons. Sequencing input: peripheral blood. The source is a woman aged 45-65 years with acute or convalescent COVID-19.

J is TRBJ2-3 and V is TRBV9; D might be TRBD1 (6 bases). With 3 bases removed from V and 6 bases from J, the gap between germline ends came to 20 bases. This CDR3 spans 16 amino acids. Germline loops: CDR1 SGDLS, CDR2 YYNGEE. CDR3 protein: CASSASGVFFEDTQYF. DNA of the CDR3: TGTGCCAGCAGCGCGTCAGGGGTTTTTTTCGAGGATACGCAGTATTTT.

The rearrangement joins TRBV4-1 to TRBJ2-1, with 10 bases identical to TRBD2. The V and J ends lost 4 bases and 5 bases, in that order; junction bases with no gene match: 8. Germline V CDR1 and CDR2: MGHRA, YSYEKL. The CDR3 totals 16 residues. The CDR3 nucleotides read TGCGCCAGCAGCCCCGGGGGACTAGCGAGGAACAATGAGCAGTTCTTC. Translated: CASSPGGLARNNEQFF.

This clone was seen a few times. The genes are TRBV5-1 and TRBJ1-2; 7 nucleotides agree with TRBD1. CDR1 is SGHRS, CDR2 YFSETQ, per germline. This CDR3 is 13 amino acids long. V lost 5 bases, J lost 3 bases, and 4 bases stayed unmatched. CDR3 residues: CASREGTDYGYTF. The CDR3 coding sequence is TGCGCCAGCAGGGAGGGGACAGACTATGGCTACACCTTC.

The V gene is TRBV4-1, the J gene TRBJ1-2; 9 nucleotides agree with TRBD1. The CDR3 spans 15 residues. V gave up 2 bases and J gave up 4 bases; unmatched junction bases: 5. Germline V gene data show CDR1 as MGHRA and CDR2 as YSYEKL. The CDR3 spells CASSQLPGQGYGYTF. The DNA of the CDR3 is TGCGCCAGCAGCCAACTGCCGGGACAGGGCTATGGCTACACCTTC.

This sequence joins TRBV28 and TRBJ1-1; D gene ambiguous. Germline V CDR1 and CDR2: MDHEN, SYDVKM. Trimming left V 5 bases short and J 0 bases short, with 7 bases between. This CDR3 comprises 13 residues. CDR3 in DNA: TGTGCCAGCAGTGTTCTCTTGAACACTGAAGCTTTCTTT. Translating gives CASSVLLNTEAFF.

V usage is TRBV6-5 and J usage is TRBJ2-7; possibly TRBD2 for D (5 bases). The V end lost 10 bases, the J end lost 1 base, and 20 bases lay between the germline ends. Germline assignment: CDR1 MNHEY and CDR2 SVGAGI. The CDR3 runs to 15 residues. CDR3 DNA: TGTGCCATCCCCGGCGAACTCCGGGGATCCTACGAGCAGTACTTC. Its protein product is CAIPGELRGSYEQYF.

V gene TRBV27 combines with J gene TRBJ2-7; 13 bases are shared with TRBD2. CDR1 MNHEY and CDR2 SMNVEV come from the germline V gene (reference sequence). Germline trimming cut 5 bases from V and 0 bases from J; bases unmatched to any gene: 4. This CDR3 comprises 16 residues. The DNA of the CDR3 is TGTGCCAGCAGTCTCGGACTAGCGGGAGCCTCCTACGAGCAGTACTTC. It is translated as CASSLGLAGASYEQYF.

V gene TRBV29-1 combines with J gene TRBJ2-7; 9 positions match TRBD1. Germline loops: CDR1 SQVTM, CDR2 ANQGSEA. This CDR3 has 14 residues. J lost 5 bases, V lost 2 bases, and 7 bases had no gene match. The CDR3 region has the DNA TGCAGCGTTGAAACGGGACAGGGAGGGGACGAGCAGTACTTC. Amino acids: CSVETGQGGDEQYF.

With regard to this clone: This specimen includes other DNA sequences encoding the same CDR3. This sequence joins TRBV28 and TRBJ1-4; 7 nucleotides agree with TRBD1. The trim removed 6 bases at V and 5 bases at J, leaving 6 bases unmatched. CDR1 is MDHEN and CDR2 is SYDVKM in the germline V gene. The CDR3 has 14 amino acids. In nucleotides, the CDR3 is TGTGCCAGCAGCTCGGGACAGTCAAATGAAAAACTGTTTTTT. It specifies CASSSGQSNEKLFF.

The chain carries TRBV28 and TRBJ2-7, with D possibly TRBD1 on 6 matching bases. Germline values: CDR1 MDHEN, CDR2 SYDVKM. V dropped 7 bases and J dropped 3 bases, with 13 bases sitting between them. CDR3 length equals 13 residues. The CDR3 here is CASTEARGYEQYF. CDR3 nucleotide sequence: TGTGCCAGCACCGAGGCCAGGGGCTACGAGCAGTACTTC. Full variable domain (rest looked up from reference TRBV28 and TRBJ2-7): DVKVTQSSRYLVKRTGEKVFLECVQDMDHENMFWYRQDPGLGLRLIYFSYDVKMKEKGDIPEGYSVSREKKERFSLILESASTNQTSMYLCASTEARGYEQYFGPGTRLTVT.

The chain is built from TRBV19 and TRBJ2-1; TRBD2 matches at 8 bases. Germline CDR1 and CDR2: LNHDA and SQIVND (reference sequence). The junction had 13 bases not matched to a gene; V was cut back by 1 base and J by 8 bases. The CDR3 sequence is 17 residues long. The CDR3 spells CASSIGGSGTLLDEQFF. The CDR3 nucleotides are TGTGCCAGTAGTATAGGGGGTAGCGGGACCCTCTTAGATGAGCAGTTCTTC.

The chain employs TRBV2 and TRBJ2-1; tentatively, D is TRBD2 (5 bases). Trimming removed 4 bases from V and 1 base from J, with 14 bases in between. There are 16 residues in the CDR3. Germline V gene data show CDR1 as SNHLY and CDR2 as FYNNEI. The CDR3 DNA follows: TGTGCCAGCAGTGCGGCACGGGGATTATCCTACAATGAGCAGTTCTTC. This gives the protein CASSAARGLSYNEQFF.

This CDR3 reads CASRTPSREPSDTQYF. The CDR3 DNA reads as TGTGCCAGCAGAACTCCCTCGCGGGAGCCCTCAGATACGCAGTATTTT. The J gene is TRBJ2-3, the V gene TRBV27; TRBD2 agrees at 7 bases. Losses at the gene ends were 6 bases for V and 4 bases for J; bases not matched to a gene: 13. CDR1 and CDR2 from the germline V gene are MNHEY and SMNVEV (reference sequence). CDR3 length: 16 amino acids.

CDR3 nucleotides: TGCGCCAGCAGCTTGGACGGGGGTAGAGCTAACTATGGCTACACCTTC. Protein product: CASSLDGGRANYGYTF. This chain links TRBV5-1 with TRBJ1-2, with TRBD1 as a possible D gene (5 bases). The germline V gene has CDR1 SGHRS and CDR2 YFSETQ. The CDR3 loop spans 16 amino acids. Trimming left V 0 bases short and J 0 bases short, with 12 bases between.

The chain has TRBV24-1 and TRBJ1-5; no clear D gene. V lost 4 bases, J lost 0 bases, and 15 bases lay in between. The CDR3 is 17 residues long. Germline V CDR1 and CDR2: KGHDR, SFDVKD. The DNA for the CDR3 is TGTGCCACCAGTGACGCTACAGCCACGAATAGCAATCAGCCCCAGCATTTT. Its translation is CATSDATATNSNQPQHF.

In this sample, this clone turned up once. This CDR3 is also generated by other DNA sequences in the sample. V gene TRBV7-2 combines with J gene TRBJ1-5; D uncertain. The CDR3 length is 13 residues. V dropped 1 base and J dropped 5 bases, with 6 bases sitting between them. The germline gives CDR1 SGHTA, CDR2 FQGNSA. The CDR3 region is CASSLGPDQPQHF. The CDR3, as DNA: TGTGCCAGCAGCTTAGGTCCCGATCAGCCCCAGCATTTT.

V gene TRBV5-1 combines with J gene TRBJ1-1; TRBD1 matches at 7 bases. The ends lost 5 bases at V and 4 bases at J; junction bases unmatched: 11. The CDR3 runs 15 residues. Germline V gives CDR1 SGHRS, CDR2 YFSETQ. CDR3 residues: CASRKTGIEGTEAFF. The CDR3 coding sequence is TGCGCCAGCAGAAAGACAGGGATAGAAGGCACTGAAGCTTTCTTT.

This chain links TRBV10-3 with TRBJ2-7; TRBD1 agrees at 11 bases. This CDR3 comprises 16 residues. Germline V gene data show CDR1 as ENHRY and CDR2 as SYGVKD. V dropped 6 bases and J dropped 4; count of bases not matched to a gene: 11. CDR3 sequence reads: CAIRPPPGQGGYEQYF. The CDR3 DNA sequence: TGTGCCATCAGACCCCCCCCGGGACAGGGGGGATACGAGCAGTACTTC.

The chain is built from TRBV27 and TRBJ2-3; 11 bases line up with TRBD2. The V gene end was trimmed by 3 bases and the J gene end by 2 bases; junction bases not matched to a gene: 4. Germline assignment: CDR1 MNHEY and CDR2 SMNVEV (reference sequence). The CDR3 extends over 16 amino acids. CDR3 protein: CASSFLAGGFTDTQYF. CDR3 nucleotide sequence: TGTGCCAGCAGTTTTCTAGCGGGAGGCTTCACAGATACGCAGTATTTT.

This clone was recorded only once. V and J are TRBV6-6 and TRBJ1-1, with D possibly TRBD1 on 6 matching bases. The germline V and J ends were trimmed by 6 bases and 1 base, with 9 bases remaining between them. Germline V lookup: CDR1 MNHNY, CDR2 SVGAGI (reference sequence). The CDR3 is 13 amino acids. Here the CDR3 reads CASRADRNTEAFF. CDR3 nucleotide sequence: TGTGCCAGCAGAGCGGACAGGAACACTGAAGCTTTCTTT.

J is TRBJ1-5 and V is TRBV19, with D hard to call. V was pared by 7 bases and J by 0 bases, with 13 bases between. Germline CDR1 reads LNHDA; CDR2 reads SQIVND (reference sequence). The CDR3 is 15 amino acids. The DNA for the CDR3 is TGTGCCAGTACCTCCCCCGCGAGTAGCAATCAGCCCCAGCATTTT. It specifies CASTSPASSNQPQHF.

Here the CDR3 DNA reads TGTGCCAGCAGTTTATCGCCGGGGGTTGGCTACGAGCAGTACTTC. Amino acids: CASSLSPGVGYEQYF. The chain joins TRBV27 to TRBJ2-7; D possibly corresponds to TRBD2 (6 bases). Germline V CDR1 and CDR2: MNHEY, SMNVEV (reference sequence). CDR3 length: 15 residues. The V and J ends lost 0 bases and 3 bases respectively, with 12 bases between them.